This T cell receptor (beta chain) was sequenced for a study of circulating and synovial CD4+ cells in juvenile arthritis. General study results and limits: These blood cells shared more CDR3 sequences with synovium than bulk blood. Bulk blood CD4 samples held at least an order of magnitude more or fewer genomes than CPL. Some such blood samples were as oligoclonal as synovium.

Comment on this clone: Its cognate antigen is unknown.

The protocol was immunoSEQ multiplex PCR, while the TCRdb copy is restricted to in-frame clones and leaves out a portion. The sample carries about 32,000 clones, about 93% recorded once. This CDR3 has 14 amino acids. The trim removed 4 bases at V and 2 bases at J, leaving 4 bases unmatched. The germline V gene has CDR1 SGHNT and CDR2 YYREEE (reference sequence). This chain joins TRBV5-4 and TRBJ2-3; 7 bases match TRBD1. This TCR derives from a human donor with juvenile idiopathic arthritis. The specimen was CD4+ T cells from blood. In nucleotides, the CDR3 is TGTGCCAGCAGCCCGGGACAGCTCACAGATACGCAGTATTTT. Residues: CASSPGQLTDTQYF.